The TCR beta chain described here comes from a study of control samples from healthy donors and cancer patients. Points on this clone: The same CDR3 arises from other DNA sequences in this sample as well.

V was trimmed by 5 bases and J by 7 bases, leaving 5 bases between them. There are 11 residues in the CDR3. From germline, CDR1 is MDHEN and CDR2 SYDVKM. This table comes from immunoSEQ multiplex PCR, and its TCRdb copy is limited to in-frame clones, with some not included. The table has some 170,000 clones, under 96% seen once. The clonotype comes from a woman aged 25 to 39 in good health. Sequenced material: blood. This chain links TRBV28 with TRBJ2-2, with D unclear. CDR3 loop: CASSSVGELFF. The CDR3 DNA sequence: TGTGCCAGCAGTAGTGTCGGGGAGCTGTTTTTT.